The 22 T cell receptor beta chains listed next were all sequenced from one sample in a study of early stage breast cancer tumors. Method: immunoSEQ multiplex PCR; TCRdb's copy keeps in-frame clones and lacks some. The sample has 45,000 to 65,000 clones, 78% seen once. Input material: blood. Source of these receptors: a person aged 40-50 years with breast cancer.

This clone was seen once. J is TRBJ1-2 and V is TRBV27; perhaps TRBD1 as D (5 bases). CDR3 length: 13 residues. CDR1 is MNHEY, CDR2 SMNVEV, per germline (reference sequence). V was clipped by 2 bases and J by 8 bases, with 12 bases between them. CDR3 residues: CASSLAQGTGYTF. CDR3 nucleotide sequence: TGTGCCAGCAGTTTAGCTCAGGGTACCGGCTACACCTTC.

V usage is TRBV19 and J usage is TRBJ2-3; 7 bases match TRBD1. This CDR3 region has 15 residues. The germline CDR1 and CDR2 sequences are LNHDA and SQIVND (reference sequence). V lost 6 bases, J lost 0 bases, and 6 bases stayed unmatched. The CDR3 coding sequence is TGTGCCAGTAGGAGGGCAGGGGGAAGCACAGATACGCAGTATTTT. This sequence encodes CASRRAGGSTDTQYF.

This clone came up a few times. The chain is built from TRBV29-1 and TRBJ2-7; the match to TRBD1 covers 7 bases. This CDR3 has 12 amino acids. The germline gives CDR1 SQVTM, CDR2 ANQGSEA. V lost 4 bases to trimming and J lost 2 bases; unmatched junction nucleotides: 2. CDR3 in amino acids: CSVVTGAYEQYF. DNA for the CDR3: TGCAGCGTTGTTACAGGGGCCTACGAGCAGTACTTC.

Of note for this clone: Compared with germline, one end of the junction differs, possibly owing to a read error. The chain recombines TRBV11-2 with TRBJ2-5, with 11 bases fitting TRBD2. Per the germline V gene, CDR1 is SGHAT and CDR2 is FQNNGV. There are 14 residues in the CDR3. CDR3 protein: CASSLVASGRPSHF. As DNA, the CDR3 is TGTGCCAGCAGCTTAGTTGCTAGCGGGAGGCCTTCACACTTC.

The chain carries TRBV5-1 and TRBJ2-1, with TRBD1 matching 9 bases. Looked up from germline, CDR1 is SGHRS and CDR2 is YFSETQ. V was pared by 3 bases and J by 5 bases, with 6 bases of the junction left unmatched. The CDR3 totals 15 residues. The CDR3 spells CASSSGQGLNNEQFF. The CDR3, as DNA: TGCGCCAGCAGCTCAGGACAGGGGCTTAACAATGAGCAGTTCTTC.

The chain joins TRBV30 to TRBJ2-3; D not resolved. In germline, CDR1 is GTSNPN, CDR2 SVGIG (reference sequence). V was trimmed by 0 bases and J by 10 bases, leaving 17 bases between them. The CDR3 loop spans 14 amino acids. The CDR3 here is CAWSVRVDSSPQYF. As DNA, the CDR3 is TGTGCCTGGAGTGTAAGGGTAGACTCTTCCCCGCAGTATTTT.

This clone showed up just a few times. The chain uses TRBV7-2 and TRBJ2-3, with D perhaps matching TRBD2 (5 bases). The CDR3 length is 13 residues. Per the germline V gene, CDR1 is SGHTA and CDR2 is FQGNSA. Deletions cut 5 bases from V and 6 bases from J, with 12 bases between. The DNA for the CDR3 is TGTGCCAGCAGCAGCGGACCGACGGATACGCAGTATTTT. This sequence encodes CASSSGPTDTQYF.

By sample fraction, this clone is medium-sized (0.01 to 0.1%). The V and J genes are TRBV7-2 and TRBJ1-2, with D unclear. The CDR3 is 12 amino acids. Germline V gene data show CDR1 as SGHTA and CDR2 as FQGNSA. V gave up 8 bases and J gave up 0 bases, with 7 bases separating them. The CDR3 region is CASEGANYGYTF. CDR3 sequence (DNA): TGTGCCAGCGAGGGAGCTAACTATGGCTACACCTTC.

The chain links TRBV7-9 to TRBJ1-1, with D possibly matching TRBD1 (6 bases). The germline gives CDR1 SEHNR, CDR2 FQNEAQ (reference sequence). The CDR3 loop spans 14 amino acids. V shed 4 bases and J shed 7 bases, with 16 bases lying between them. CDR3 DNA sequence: TGTGCCAGCAGCTCCGCCCGGACAGTGAATGAAGCTTTCTTT. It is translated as CASSSARTVNEAFF.

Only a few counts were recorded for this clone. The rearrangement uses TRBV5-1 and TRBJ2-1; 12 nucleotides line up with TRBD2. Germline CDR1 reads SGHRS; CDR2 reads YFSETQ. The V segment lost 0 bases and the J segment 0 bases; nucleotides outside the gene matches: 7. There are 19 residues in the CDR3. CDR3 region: CASSLGLAGEVRSYNEQFF. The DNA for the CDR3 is TGCGCCAGCAGCTTGGGACTAGCGGGAGAAGTTCGCTCCTACAATGAGCAGTTCTTC.

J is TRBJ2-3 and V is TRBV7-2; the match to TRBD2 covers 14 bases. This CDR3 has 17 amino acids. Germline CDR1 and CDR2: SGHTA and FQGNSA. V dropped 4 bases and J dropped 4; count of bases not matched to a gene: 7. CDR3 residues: CASSSGLAGGWADTQYF. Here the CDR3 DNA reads TGTGCCAGCAGCTCCGGACTAGCGGGAGGATGGGCAGATACGCAGTATTTT. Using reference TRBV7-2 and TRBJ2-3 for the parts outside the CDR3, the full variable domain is GAGVSQSPSNKVTEKGKDVELRCDPISGHTALYWYRQSLGQGLEFLIYFQGNSAPDKSGLPSDRFSAERTGGSVSTLTIQRTQQEDSAVYLCASSSGLAGGWADTQYFGPGTRLTVL.

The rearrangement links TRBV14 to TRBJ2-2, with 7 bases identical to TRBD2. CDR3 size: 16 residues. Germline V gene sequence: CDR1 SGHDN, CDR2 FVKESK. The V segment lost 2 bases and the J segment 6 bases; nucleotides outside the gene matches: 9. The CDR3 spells CASSQLGGGIAGELFF. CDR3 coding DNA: TGTGCCAGCAGCCAACTAGGCGGGGGAATAGCCGGGGAGCTGTTTTTT. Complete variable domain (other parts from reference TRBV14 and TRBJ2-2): EAGVTQFPSHSVIEKGQTVTLRCDPISGHDNLYWYRRVMGKEIKFLLHFVKESKQDESGMPNNRFLAERTGGTYSTLKVQPAELEDSGVYFCASSQLGGGIAGELFFGEGSRLTVL.

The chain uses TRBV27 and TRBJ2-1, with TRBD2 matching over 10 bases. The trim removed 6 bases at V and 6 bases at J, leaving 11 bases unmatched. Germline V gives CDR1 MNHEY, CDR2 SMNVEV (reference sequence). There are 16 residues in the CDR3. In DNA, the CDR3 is TGTGCCAGCAGCTCTATACTAGCGGGACTTGTCAATGAGCAGTTCTTC. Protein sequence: CASSSILAGLVNEQFF.

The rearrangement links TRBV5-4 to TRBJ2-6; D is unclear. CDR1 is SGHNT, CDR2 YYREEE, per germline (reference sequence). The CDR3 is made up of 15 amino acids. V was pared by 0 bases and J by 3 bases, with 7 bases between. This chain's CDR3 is CASSLEYFGANVLTF. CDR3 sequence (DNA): TGTGCCAGCAGCTTGGAGTATTTTGGGGCCAACGTCCTGACTTTC.

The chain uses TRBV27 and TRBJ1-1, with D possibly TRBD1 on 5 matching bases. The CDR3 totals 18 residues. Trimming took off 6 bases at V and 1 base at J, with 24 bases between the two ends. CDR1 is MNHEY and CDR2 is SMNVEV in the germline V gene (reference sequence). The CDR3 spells CASRSAGPAAMANTEAFF. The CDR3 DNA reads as TGTGCCAGCAGGTCGGCGGGACCGGCGGCAATGGCGAACACTGAAGCTTTCTTT.

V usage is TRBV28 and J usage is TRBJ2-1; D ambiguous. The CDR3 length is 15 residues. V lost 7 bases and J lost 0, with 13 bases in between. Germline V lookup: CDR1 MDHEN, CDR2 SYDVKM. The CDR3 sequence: CASTSGVSSYNEQFF. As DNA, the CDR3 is TGTGCCAGCACTTCGGGCGTTAGCTCCTACAATGAGCAGTTCTTC.

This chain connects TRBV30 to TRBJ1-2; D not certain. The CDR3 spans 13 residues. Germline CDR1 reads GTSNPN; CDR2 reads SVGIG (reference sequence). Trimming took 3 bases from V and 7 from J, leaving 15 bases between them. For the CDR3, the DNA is TGTGCCTGGAGCGTGGGCCGGAGTCGTGGCTACACCTTC. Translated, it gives CAWSVGRSRGYTF.

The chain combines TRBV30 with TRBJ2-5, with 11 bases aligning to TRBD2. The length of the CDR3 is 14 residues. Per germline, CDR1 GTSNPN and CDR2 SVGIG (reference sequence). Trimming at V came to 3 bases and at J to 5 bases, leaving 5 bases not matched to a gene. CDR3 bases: TGTGCCTGGAGGCCTAGCGGGAGGACTGAGACCCAGTACTTC. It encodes CAWRPSGRTETQYF.

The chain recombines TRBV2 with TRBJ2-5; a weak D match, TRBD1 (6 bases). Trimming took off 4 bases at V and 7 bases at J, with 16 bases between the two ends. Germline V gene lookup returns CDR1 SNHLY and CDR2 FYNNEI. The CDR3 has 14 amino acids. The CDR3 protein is CASSGGRWGRTQYF. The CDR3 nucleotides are TGTGCCAGCAGTGGGGGGCGCTGGGGGCGGACCCAGTACTTC.

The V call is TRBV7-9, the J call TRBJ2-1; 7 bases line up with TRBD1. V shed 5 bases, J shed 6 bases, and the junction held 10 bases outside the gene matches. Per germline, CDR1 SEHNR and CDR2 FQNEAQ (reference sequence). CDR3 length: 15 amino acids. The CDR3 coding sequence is TGTGCCAGCAGCCTGCCCCGGGACAGTGTCAATGAGCAGTTCTTC. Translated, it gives CASSLPRDSVNEQFF.

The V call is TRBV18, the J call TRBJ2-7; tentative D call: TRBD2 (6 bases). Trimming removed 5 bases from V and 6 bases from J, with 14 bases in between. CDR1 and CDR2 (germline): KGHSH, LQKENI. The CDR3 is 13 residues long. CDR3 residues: CASSSKTSGEQYF. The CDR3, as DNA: TGTGCCAGCTCATCCAAGACTAGTGGCGAGCAGTACTTC.

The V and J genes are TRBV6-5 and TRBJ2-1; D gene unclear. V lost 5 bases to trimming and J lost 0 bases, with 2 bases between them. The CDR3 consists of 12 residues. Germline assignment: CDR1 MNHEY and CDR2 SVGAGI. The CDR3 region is CASSGSYNEQFF. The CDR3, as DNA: TGTGCCAGCAGTGGCTCCTACAATGAGCAGTTCTTC.